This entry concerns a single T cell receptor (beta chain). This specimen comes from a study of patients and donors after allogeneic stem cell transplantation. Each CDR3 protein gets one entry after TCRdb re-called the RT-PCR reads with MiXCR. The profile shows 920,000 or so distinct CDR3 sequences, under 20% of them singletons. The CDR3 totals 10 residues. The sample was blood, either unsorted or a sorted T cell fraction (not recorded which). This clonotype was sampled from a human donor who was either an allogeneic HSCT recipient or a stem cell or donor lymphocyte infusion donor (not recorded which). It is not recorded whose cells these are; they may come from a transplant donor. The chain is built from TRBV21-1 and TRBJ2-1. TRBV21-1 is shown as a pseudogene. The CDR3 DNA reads TGTGCCGCCGCCAACAATGAGCAGTTCTTC. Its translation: CAAANNEQFF.